Listed below are T cell receptor beta chains from one sample, sequenced in a study of T cells after yellow fever vaccination. One entry per CDR3 protein, called by TCRdb with MiXCR from the 5' RACE reads. The sample has about 340,000 distinct CDR3 sequences, about 4% seen once. The sample was PBMCs, taken 5 days after the yellow fever booster vaccination. The receptors shown here come from a man between 18 and 35 years old who received the YFV17D yellow fever vaccine. CDR3s include the opening cysteine and the closing phenylalanine or tryptophan. D genes are given only for firm matches.

J gene: TRBJ1-1
V gene: TRBV5-1
D gene: NA
CDR3 protein: CASSLQTDGSEAFF

J gene: TRBJ2-1
V gene: TRBV19
D gene: TRBD1
CDR3 protein: CASSAGTGGTEQFF

J gene: TRBJ1-6
V gene: TRBV18
D gene: TRBD1
CDR3 protein: CASSPQPPTGGGSPLHF

J gene: TRBJ1-1
V gene: TRBV6-5
D gene: NA
CDR3 protein: CASRGTVNTEAFF

J gene: TRBJ2-1
V gene: TRBV20-1
D gene: TRBD2
CDR3 protein: CSARSGLAGGNEQFF

J gene: TRBJ2-5
V gene: TRBV20-1
D gene: TRBD2
CDR3 protein: CSATSGGPKETQYF

J gene: TRBJ2-2
V gene: TRBV12-3/TRBV12-4
D gene: TRBD1
CDR3 protein: CASSQRDRAGGELFF

J gene: TRBJ2-3
V gene: TRBV27
D gene: TRBD2
CDR3 protein: CASSPKRGVWTDTQYF

J gene: TRBJ1-4
V gene: TRBV19
D gene: NA
CDR3 protein: CASTSERTNEKLFF

J gene: TRBJ1-5
V gene: TRBV19
D gene: NA
CDR3 protein: CASSKGGGPAQHF

J gene: TRBJ2-1
V gene: TRBV6-5
D gene: NA
CDR3 protein: CASRGGMLSSYNEQFF

J gene: TRBJ1-4
V gene: TRBV2
D gene: NA
CDR3 protein: CASSGTDEKLFF

J gene: TRBJ2-7
V gene: TRBV3-1
D gene: NA
CDR3 protein: CASSPYTGTVSYEQYF

J gene: TRBJ2-7
V gene: TRBV4-3
D gene: TRBD2
CDR3 protein: CSSSQDWGLARYEQYF

J gene: TRBJ1-3
V gene: TRBV6-5
D gene: NA
CDR3 protein: CASSYSSGASEGNTIYF

J gene: TRBJ2-4
V gene: TRBV25-1
D gene: NA
CDR3 protein: CASSESGGKNIQYF

J gene: TRBJ1-1
V gene: TRBV13
D gene: TRBD1
CDR3 protein: CASSSDRGRAFF

J gene: TRBJ2-7
V gene: TRBV29-1
D gene: NA
CDR3 protein: CSVVSAGYEQYF

J gene: TRBJ1-1
V gene: TRBV5-1
D gene: NA
CDR3 protein: CASSATGSGDEAFF

J gene: TRBJ2-2
V gene: TRBV20-1
D gene: NA
CDR3 protein: CSAPLANANTGELFF

J gene: TRBJ2-2
V gene: TRBV7-2
D gene: NA
CDR3 protein: CASSQYTGELFF

J gene: TRBJ1-2
V gene: TRBV5-1
D gene: NA
CDR3 protein: CARSPGGGAWSYGYTF

J gene: TRBJ2-5
V gene: TRBV24-1
D gene: NA
CDR3 protein: CATSDDKETQYF

J gene: TRBJ2-5
V gene: TRBV5-1
D gene: TRBD2
CDR3 protein: CASSLEASGAQETQYF

J gene: TRBJ1-3
V gene: TRBV9
D gene: NA
CDR3 protein: CASSVEGAGNTIYF

J gene: TRBJ1-4
V gene: TRBV7-2
D gene: NA
CDR3 protein: CASSDPNEKLFF

J gene: TRBJ2-3
V gene: TRBV29-1
D gene: TRBD1
CDR3 protein: CSVRRGTGGWTDTQYF

J gene: TRBJ1-2
V gene: TRBV27
D gene: NA
CDR3 protein: CASSLSDRLGKGYTF

J gene: TRBJ2-2
V gene: TRBV18
D gene: NA
CDR3 protein: CASPGKVTNTGELFF

J gene: TRBJ2-1
V gene: TRBV20-1
D gene: NA
CDR3 protein: CSAREPGSIYNEQFF

J gene: TRBJ1-5
V gene: TRBV29-1
D gene: NA
CDR3 protein: CSVAGSGNQPQHF

J gene: TRBJ1-6
V gene: TRBV14
D gene: NA
CDR3 protein: CASSQHGPGSGSPLHF

J gene: TRBJ1-5
V gene: TRBV4-1
D gene: NA
CDR3 protein: CASSQVSGGNQPQHF